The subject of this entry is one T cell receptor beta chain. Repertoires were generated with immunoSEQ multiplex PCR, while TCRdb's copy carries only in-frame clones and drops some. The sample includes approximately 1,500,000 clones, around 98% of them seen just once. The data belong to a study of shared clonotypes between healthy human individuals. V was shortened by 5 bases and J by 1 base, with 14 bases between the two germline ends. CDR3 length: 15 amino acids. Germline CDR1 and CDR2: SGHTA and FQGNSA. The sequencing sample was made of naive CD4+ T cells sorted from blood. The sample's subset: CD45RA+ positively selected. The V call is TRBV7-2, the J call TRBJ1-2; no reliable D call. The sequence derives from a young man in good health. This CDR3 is CASSKDLGGNYGYTF. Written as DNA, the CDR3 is TGTGCCAGCAGCAAGGATCTAGGTGGTAACTATGGCTACACCTTC. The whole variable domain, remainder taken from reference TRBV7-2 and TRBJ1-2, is GAGVSQSPSNKVTEKGKDVELRCDPISGHTALYWYRQSLGQGLEFLIYFQGNSAPDKSGLPSDRFSAERTGGSVSTLTIQRTQQEDSAVYLCASSKDLGGNYGYTFGSGTRLTVV.